These 9 T cell receptor beta chains were sequenced from one sample in a study of cytomegalovirus exposure and HLA in healthy donors (dated by TCRdb to 2015 to 2018). The library was prepared using the immunoSEQ multiplex PCR assay. For the multiplex PCR, a mixture combining 60 forward primers for TCR Vbeta segments and 13 reverse primers for TCR Jbeta segments was used. TCRdb took this table from immuneACCESS and kept in-frame rearrangements with V and J called. Such tables lack part of the clones; where checked against another copy, unresolved V genes explain under half of the gap, and the rest is unexplained. The sample table lists about 120,000 clones, roughly 78% of them with a count of one. The ten largest clones represent 3% to 4.5% of the sample. The sample was PBMCs. The source of these receptors is a man aged 30 to 39 in good health and CMV-seronegative.

J is TRBJ1-1 and V is TRBV28; TRBD1 agrees at 7 bases. The V gene end was trimmed by 1 base and the J gene end by 4 bases; junction bases not matched to a gene: 9. The CDR3 is made up of 16 amino acids. Germline CDR1 is MDHEN and CDR2 is SYDVKM. The CDR3, as DNA: TGTGCCAGCAGTTTATTAAAGGGCAGGGGGTCCACTGAAGCTTTCTTT. Protein: CASSLLKGRGSTEAFF.

V usage is TRBV7-8 and J usage is TRBJ2-7, with D possibly matching TRBD2 (7 bases). The V gene's germline CDR1 is SGHVS and CDR2 FQNEAQ. This CDR3 is built from 15 residues. The V end was cut by 2 bases, the J end by 4 bases, with 15 bases between. The CDR3 nucleotides are TGTGCCAGCAGCTTAAGGGGGGAGGGGGGATACGAGCAGTACTTC. It specifies CASSLRGEGGYEQYF.

The chain recombines TRBV5-5 with TRBJ2-3; D remains unclear. Germline CDR1 is SGHKS and CDR2 is YYEKEE (reference sequence). The V end lost 1 base, the J end lost 5 bases, and 5 bases lay between the germline ends. CDR3 size: 12 residues. CDR3 sequence reads: CASSLPVDTQYF. CDR3 sequence (DNA): TGTGCCAGCAGCTTGCCAGTAGATACGCAGTATTTT.

This chain connects TRBV6-1 to TRBJ1-5, with D hard to call. The CDR3 extends over 14 amino acids. Germline values: CDR1 MNHNS, CDR2 SASEGT. Trimming took 3 bases from V and 1 from J, leaving 7 bases between them. The CDR3 DNA reads as TGTGCCAGCAGTGATGAGGGAAGCAATCAGCCCCAGCATTTT. Its translation: CASSDEGSNQPQHF.

The chain combines TRBV18 with TRBJ2-5; D perhaps matches TRBD2 (5 bases). The length of the CDR3 is 14 residues. From germline, CDR1 is KGHSH and CDR2 LQKENI. V shed 3 bases and J shed 0 bases, with 8 bases lying between them. The CDR3 here is CASSPSGNQETQYF. CDR3 coding DNA: TGTGCCAGCTCACCGTCCGGGAACCAAGAGACCCAGTACTTC.

The sample holds one count of this clone. J is TRBJ1-1 and V is TRBV5-1; TRBD1 might be the D (6 bases). Germline CDR1 is SGHRS and CDR2 is YFSETQ. Deletions cut 0 bases from V and 6 bases from J, with 12 bases between. CDR3 length: 14 amino acids. CDR3: CASSLGSAGAEAFF. In DNA, the CDR3 is TGCGCCAGCAGCTTGGGTAGCGCAGGGGCTGAAGCTTTCTTT.

The table lists this clone with a few counts. CDR3 DNA sequence: TGTGCCAGCAGCTTTCTAGACGGATACGAGCAGTACTTC. It yields the protein CASSFLDGYEQYF. This sequence joins TRBV5-8 and TRBJ2-7; D not resolved. CDR3 length: 13 residues. Trimming removed 2 bases at V and 4 bases at J, with 10 bases between. Germline CDR1 SGHTS, CDR2 YDEGEE.

V is TRBV27 and J is TRBJ1-5, with D perhaps TRBD1 (6 bases). Trimming removed 6 bases from V and 1 base from J, with 10 bases in between. CDR3 length equals 14 residues. The germline V gene has CDR1 MNHEY and CDR2 SMNVEV (reference sequence). CDR3 protein: CASRRTGSNQPQHF. The DNA for the CDR3 is TGTGCCAGCAGAAGAACAGGGAGCAATCAGCCCCAGCATTTT.

The rearrangement joins TRBV30 to TRBJ2-7; 7 bases line up with TRBD2. The CDR3 sequence is 13 residues long. J was trimmed by 4 bases and V by 1 base; bases with no gene match: 4. The germline V gene encodes CDR1 GTSNPN and CDR2 SVGIG (reference sequence). The CDR3 loop is CAWSGGGAYEQYF. The CDR3 nucleotides are TGTGCCTGGAGTGGGGGAGGGGCATACGAGCAGTACTTC.